This TCR beta chain originates from a study of cytomegalovirus exposure and HLA in healthy donors. Points on this clone: Its antigen is not known.

Overall study findings and caveats: Compared with the approximately 680-donor mean, an Asian-associated ancestry cluster reportedly had fewer N-insertions, according to a later analysis. The authors later found most CMV-associated TCR beta chains appeared HLA-restricted. According to the study, 160 or so TCR beta chains were cytomegalovirus-associated.

With 60 Vbeta and 13 Jbeta primers, the PCR was carried out. Sequencing used immunoSEQ multiplex PCR; TCRdb keeps in-frame clones, though not all of them. Here the sample spans 87,000 or so clones, approximately 7.6% being singletons. Donors counted as nominally healthy when sampled, yet unrecorded immune exposures were likely. This sequence was found in a man aged 45 to 65 in good health and CMV-seronegative. Source material: PBMCs.

The CDR3 DNA follows: TGTGCCAGCTCACCGGGACAGTTCAACACTGAAGCTTTCTTT. It specifies CASSPGQFNTEAFF. This rearrangement joins TRBV18 to TRBJ1-1, with 7 bases matching TRBD1. V lost 3 bases and J lost 2; bases outside the gene matches: 3. Looked up from germline, CDR1 is KGHSH and CDR2 is LQKENI. The CDR3 contains 14 residues.